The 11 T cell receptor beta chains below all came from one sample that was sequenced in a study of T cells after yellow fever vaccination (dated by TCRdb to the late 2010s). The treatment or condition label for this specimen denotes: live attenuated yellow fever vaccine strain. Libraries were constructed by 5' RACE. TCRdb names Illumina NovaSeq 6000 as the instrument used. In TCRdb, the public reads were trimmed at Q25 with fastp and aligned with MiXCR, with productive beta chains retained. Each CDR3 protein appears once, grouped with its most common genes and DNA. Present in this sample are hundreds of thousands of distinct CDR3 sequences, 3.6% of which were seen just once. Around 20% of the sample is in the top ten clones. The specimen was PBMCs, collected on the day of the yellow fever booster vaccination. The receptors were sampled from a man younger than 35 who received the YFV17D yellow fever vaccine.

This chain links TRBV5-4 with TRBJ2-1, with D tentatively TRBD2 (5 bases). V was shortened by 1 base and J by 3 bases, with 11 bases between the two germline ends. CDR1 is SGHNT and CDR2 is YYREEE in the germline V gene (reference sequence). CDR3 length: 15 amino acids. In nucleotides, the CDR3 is TGTGCCAGCAGCTTGTGGACTGCAGGCTACAATGAGCAGTTCTTC. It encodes CASSLWTAGYNEQFF.

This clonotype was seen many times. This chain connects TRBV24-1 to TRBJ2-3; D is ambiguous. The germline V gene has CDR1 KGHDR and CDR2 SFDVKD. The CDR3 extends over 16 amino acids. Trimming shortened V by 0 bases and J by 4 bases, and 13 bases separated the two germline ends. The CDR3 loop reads CATSDLEDPAADTQYF. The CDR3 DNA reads TGTGCCACCAGTGATTTGGAGGACCCAGCTGCAGATACGCAGTATTTT.

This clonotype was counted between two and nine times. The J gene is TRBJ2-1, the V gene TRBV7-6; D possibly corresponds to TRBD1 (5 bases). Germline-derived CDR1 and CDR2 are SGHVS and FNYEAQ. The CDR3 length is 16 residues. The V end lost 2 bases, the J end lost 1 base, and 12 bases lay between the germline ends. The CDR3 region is CASSLLGPASYNEQFF. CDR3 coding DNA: TGTGCCAGCAGCTTACTGGGGCCAGCTTCCTACAATGAGCAGTTCTTC.

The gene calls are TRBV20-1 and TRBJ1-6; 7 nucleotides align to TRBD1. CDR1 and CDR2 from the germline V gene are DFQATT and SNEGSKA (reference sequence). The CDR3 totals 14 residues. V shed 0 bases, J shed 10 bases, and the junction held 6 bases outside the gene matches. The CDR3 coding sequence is TGCAGTGCTAGAGATACGGGACAGACATCACCCCTCCACTTT. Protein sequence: CSARDTGQTSPLHF.

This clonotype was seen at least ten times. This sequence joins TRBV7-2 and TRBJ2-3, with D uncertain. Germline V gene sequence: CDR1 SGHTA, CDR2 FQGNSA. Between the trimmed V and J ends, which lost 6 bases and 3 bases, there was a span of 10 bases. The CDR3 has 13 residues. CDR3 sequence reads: CASRLDWTDTQYF. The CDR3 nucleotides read TGTGCCAGCAGACTCGACTGGACAGATACGCAGTATTTT.

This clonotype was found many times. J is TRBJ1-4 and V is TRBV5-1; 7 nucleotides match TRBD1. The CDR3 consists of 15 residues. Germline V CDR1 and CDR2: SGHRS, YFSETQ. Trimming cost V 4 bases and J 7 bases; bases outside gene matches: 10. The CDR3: CASSVRQGPGEKLFF. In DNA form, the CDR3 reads TGCGCCAGCAGCGTCCGACAGGGTCCAGGTGAAAAACTGTTTTTT.

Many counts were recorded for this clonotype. CDR3 sequence: CASSPRSAPKGTIYF. Here the CDR3 DNA reads TGTGCCAGCAGTCCCCGGTCGGCTCCTAAAGGGACCATATATTTT. The genes are TRBV7-2 and TRBJ1-3; D remains unclear. Germline V CDR1 and CDR2: SGHTA, FQGNSA. The ends were cut back, 6 bases at V and 10 bases at J, with 22 bases in the middle. This CDR3 is 15 amino acids long.

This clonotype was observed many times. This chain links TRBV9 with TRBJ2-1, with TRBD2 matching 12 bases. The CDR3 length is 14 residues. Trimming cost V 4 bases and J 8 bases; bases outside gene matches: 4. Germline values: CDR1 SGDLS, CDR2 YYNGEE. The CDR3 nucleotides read TGTGCCAGCAGCCCTAGCGGGGGGGCATATGAGCAGTTCTTC. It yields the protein CASSPSGGAYEQFF.

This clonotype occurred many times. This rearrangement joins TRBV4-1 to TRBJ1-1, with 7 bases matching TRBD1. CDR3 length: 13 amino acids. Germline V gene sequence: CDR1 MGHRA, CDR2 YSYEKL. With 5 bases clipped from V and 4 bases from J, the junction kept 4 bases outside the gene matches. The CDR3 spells CASSKQGFTEAFF. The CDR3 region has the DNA TGCGCCAGCAGCAAACAGGGGTTCACTGAAGCTTTCTTT.

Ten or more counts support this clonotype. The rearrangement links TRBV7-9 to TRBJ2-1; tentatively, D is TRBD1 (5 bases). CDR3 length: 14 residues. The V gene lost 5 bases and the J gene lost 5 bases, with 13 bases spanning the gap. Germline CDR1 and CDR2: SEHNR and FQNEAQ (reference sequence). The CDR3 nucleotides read TGTGCCAGCAGCGCCCAAGACAGAGACAATGAGCAGTTCTTC. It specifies CASSAQDRDNEQFF.

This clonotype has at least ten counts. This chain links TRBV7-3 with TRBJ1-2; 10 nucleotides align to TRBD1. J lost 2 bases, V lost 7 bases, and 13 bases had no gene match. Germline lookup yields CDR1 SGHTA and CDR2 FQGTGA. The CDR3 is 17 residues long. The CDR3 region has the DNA TGTGCCAGCAATCTTGGGACAGGGGCCTATCCAAACTATGGCTACACCTTC. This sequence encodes CASNLGTGAYPNYGYTF.